Below, one T cell receptor beta chain is given with its context. Looked up from germline, CDR1 is DFQATT and CDR2 is SNEGSKA (reference sequence). V gave up 5 bases and J gave up 0 bases; unmatched junction bases: 10. CDR3 length: 16 residues. The sample is drawn from a study of blood T cells in healthy people across ages. Study-level background: Capturing about one barcoded beta molecule per two T cells was achieved by template switching.

A J-beta primer mix and a sample-barcoded 5' primer were used in a second PCR of roughly 7 to 12 cycles. TCRdb reprocessed the 5' RACE reads with MiXCR, giving one entry per CDR3 protein. The sample holds around 870,000 distinct CDR3 sequences, 29% seen once. The chain couples TRBV20-1 to TRBJ2-1; TRBD1 matches at 7 bases. The receptor comes from an elderly woman in good health. Sequences were obtained from blood. The CDR3 nucleotides read TGCAGTGCTTTACAGGGGCCTACGAACTCCTACAATGAGCAGTTCTTC. This codes for CSALQGPTNSYNEQFF.